These 29 T cell receptor beta chains originate from one sample sequenced in a study of T-cell memory formation after mild COVID-19. From the 5' RACE reads, TCRdb called clonotypes with MiXCR, one entry per CDR3 protein. The table lists under 200,000 distinct CDR3 sequences, around a third of them singletons. The sequencing input was PBMCs or a T cell subset sorted from them (not recorded which). All receptors derive from an adult woman who had mild COVID-19 (a few samples of this study predate the infection). Cell type and time point are not known.

CDR3 bases: TGCGCCAGCAGCTTGGCCGCTAGGGGGGAACCCACAGATACGCAGTATTTT. This sequence encodes CASSLAARGEPTDTQYF. The chain links TRBV5-1 to TRBJ2-3; D is tentatively TRBD1 or TRBD2 (6 bases each). There are 17 residues in the CDR3. Trimming stripped 0 bases from V and 2 bases from J, with 16 bases between. CDR1 is SGHRS, CDR2 YFSETQ, per germline.

This clonotype was seen a handful of times. The gene calls are TRBV6-5 and TRBJ2-5; 10 nucleotides line up with TRBD1. Germline assignment: CDR1 MNHEY and CDR2 SVGAGI. V gave up 8 bases and J gave up 5 bases; unmatched junction bases: 8. The CDR3 runs 14 residues. The CDR3 loop reads CASRRTGGVETQYF. CDR3 nucleotides: TGTGCCAGCCGGCGGACAGGGGGTGTGGAGACCCAGTACTTC.

This clonotype appeared a few times. As DNA, the CDR3 is TGTGCCAGCAGTTTGGGGCTAGGGAACAATGAGCAGTTCTTC. Amino acid sequence: CASSLGLGNNEQFF. The J gene is TRBJ2-1, the V gene TRBV12-3 or TRBV12-4; possible D gene TRBD1, 5 bases. The V end lost 3 bases, the J end lost 5 bases, and 11 bases lay between the germline ends. This CDR3 is 14 amino acids long.

Many counts were recorded for this clonotype. V and J are TRBV5-6 and TRBJ2-2; possibly TRBD1 or TRBD2 for D (6 bases each). Germline CDR1 SGHDT, CDR2 YYEEEE. The CDR3 has 15 amino acids. The V end lost 2 bases, the J end lost 2 bases, and 10 bases lay between the germline ends. CDR3 sequence reads: CASSFGGHNTGELFF. The CDR3 DNA reads TGTGCCAGCAGCTTCGGGGGACATAACACCGGGGAGCTGTTTTTT.

The chain uses TRBV7-9 and TRBJ2-7, with unresolved D. Germline V gives CDR1 SEHNR, CDR2 FQNEAQ (reference sequence). V lost 3 bases, J lost 3 bases, and 12 bases lay in between. The CDR3 extends over 14 amino acids. The CDR3 sequence is CASSFPGRLYEQYF. The CDR3 nucleotides are TGTGCCAGCAGCTTTCCCGGGCGGCTCTACGAGCAGTACTTC.

There are a few counts of this clonotype. The J gene is TRBJ2-3, the V gene TRBV18; no clear D gene. This CDR3 spans 14 amino acids. Germline V gives CDR1 KGHSH, CDR2 LQKENI. With 8 bases removed from V and 3 bases from J, the gap between germline ends came to 15 bases. Written as DNA, the CDR3 is TGTGCCAGCCACCCTGCAGGCGGAACAGATACGCAGTATTTT. The encoded protein is CASHPAGGTDTQYF.

The chain joins TRBV20-1 to TRBJ2-7; D is uncertain. The V gene lost 3 bases and the J gene lost 0 bases, with 12 bases spanning the gap. Per the germline V gene, CDR1 is DFQATT and CDR2 is SNEGSKA (reference sequence). The length of the CDR3 is 14 residues. This CDR3 reads CSARYPGGSYEQYF. In DNA, the CDR3 is TGCAGTGCTAGGTATCCGGGCGGCTCCTACGAGCAGTACTTC.

Only a few counts were recorded for this clonotype. J is TRBJ2-1 and V is TRBV24-1; 7 bases agree with TRBD2. The germline CDR1 and CDR2 sequences are KGHDR and SFDVKD. The length of the CDR3 is 16 residues. The ends lost 3 bases at V and 3 bases at J; junction bases unmatched: 7. The CDR3 reads CATSDPAGGSYNEQFF. In DNA, the CDR3 is TGTGCCACCAGTGATCCGGCTGGCGGGAGCTACAATGAGCAGTTCTTC.

The DNA for the CDR3 is TGTGCCAGCAGTTTTAGCGGGGGGACAGATACGCAGTATTTT. This codes for CASSFSGGTDTQYF. The chain uses TRBV12-3 or TRBV12-4 and TRBJ2-3; 10 bases are a match to TRBD2. The length of the CDR3 is 14 residues. V lost 3 bases to trimming and J lost 3 bases; unmatched junction nucleotides: 0.

This clonotype turned up a few times. This rearrangement joins TRBV29-1 to TRBJ2-3; D remains ambiguous. Between the trimmed V and J ends, which lost 1 base and 2 bases, there was a span of 7 bases. This CDR3 has 13 residues. Germline CDR1 SQVTM, CDR2 ANQGSEA. CDR3 in DNA: TGCAGCGTTGAAGGAGGTTTCACAGATACGCAGTATTTT. This codes for CSVEGGFTDTQYF.

The genes are TRBV20-1 and TRBJ2-7; weak D call: TRBD1 (5 bases). The germline V gene encodes CDR1 DFQATT and CDR2 SNEGSKA (reference sequence). V dropped 3 bases and J dropped 0 bases, with 15 bases sitting between them. The CDR3 is 15 amino acids. This CDR3 is CSASPRQGISYEQYF. CDR3 nucleotides: TGCAGTGCTAGTCCGCGTCAGGGCATCTCCTACGAGCAGTACTTC.

This clonotype was detected only once. CDR3 sequence (DNA): TGCAGCGTTGAAGGCGGGACCTACGAGCAGTACTTC. It yields the protein CSVEGGTYEQYF. The chain uses TRBV29-1 and TRBJ2-7; D might be TRBD2 (6 bases). CDR3 length: 12 amino acids. Germline V gene lookup returns CDR1 SQVTM and CDR2 ANQGSEA. V lost 1 base, J lost 2 bases, and 6 bases lay in between.

This chain links TRBV2 with TRBJ2-7; D perhaps matches TRBD1 (5 bases). V was cut by 4 bases and J by 7 bases, with 11 bases left in between. This CDR3 has 12 residues. Germline values: CDR1 SNHLY, CDR2 FYNNEI. CDR3 in DNA: TGTGCCAGCAGTGCCAGGGTAGGAGAGCAGTACTTC. It specifies CASSARVGEQYF.

This chain connects TRBV25-1 to TRBJ2-7; D remains unclear. The CDR3 contains 14 residues. The V gene's germline CDR1 is MGHDK and CDR2 SYGVNS. V lost 3 bases and J 0 bases, leaving 9 bases between the germline ends. This chain's CDR3 is CASSDGGNSYEQYF. CDR3 DNA: TGTGCCAGCAGTGATGGTGGCAACTCCTACGAGCAGTACTTC.

In its sample, this clonotype was seen a few times. This sequence joins TRBV7-3 and TRBJ1-1; D possibly corresponds to TRBD1 (6 bases). V gave up 3 bases and J gave up 4 bases, with 9 bases separating them. The CDR3 spans 13 residues. The germline gives CDR1 SGHTA, CDR2 FQGTGA. This CDR3 is CASSFTGTTEAFF. The CDR3 DNA reads as TGTGCCAGCAGCTTTACAGGGACCACTGAAGCTTTCTTT.

The sample holds many counts of this clonotype. The chain is built from TRBV5-1 and TRBJ2-5; D is unresolved. This CDR3 has 13 amino acids. The germline gives CDR1 SGHRS, CDR2 YFSETQ. The V end was cut by 0 bases, the J end by 3 bases, with 6 bases between. The chain's CDR3 is CASSLVAEETQYF. CDR3 coding DNA: TGCGCCAGCAGCTTGGTAGCAGAAGAGACCCAGTACTTC.

This clonotype was seen only a few times. The chain recombines TRBV20-1 with TRBJ2-7; TRBD2 agrees at 7 bases. CDR1 is DFQATT, CDR2 SNEGSKA, per germline (reference sequence). This CDR3 contains 16 residues. Losses at the gene ends were 5 bases for V and 3 bases for J; bases not matched to a gene: 16. CDR3 amino acids: CSASGEGPRGVYEQYF. For the CDR3, the DNA is TGCAGTGCTTCGGGGGAGGGACCTAGGGGAGTCTACGAGCAGTACTTC.

This chain links TRBV5-1 with TRBJ1-5; D is undetermined. Germline V gives CDR1 SGHRS, CDR2 YFSETQ. Trimming shortened V by 1 base and J by 1 base, and 9 bases separated the two germline ends. The CDR3 is 15 residues long. CDR3 loop: CASSLLGRSNQPQHF. The CDR3, as DNA: TGCGCCAGCAGCTTGCTCGGCAGGAGCAATCAGCCCCAGCATTTT.

This clonotype was detected a few times. The CDR3, as DNA: TGTGCCAGCAGCCAAGCCTTGACAGGGATCGATGGCTACACCTTC. Its translation: CASSQALTGIDGYTF. The rearrangement joins TRBV7-9 to TRBJ1-2; TRBD1 agrees at 7 bases. This CDR3 has 15 residues. V shed 5 bases, J shed 6 bases, and the junction held 12 bases outside the gene matches. CDR1 is SEHNR and CDR2 is FQNEAQ in the germline V gene (reference sequence).

This clonotype came up many times. The chain has TRBV7-3 and TRBJ2-1; maybe TRBD2 (7 bases). Germline V CDR1 and CDR2: SGHTA, FQGTGA. The CDR3 runs to 15 residues. The V end was cut by 5 bases, the J end by 7 bases, with 18 bases between. CDR3 protein: CASSPRGGRWNEQFF. CDR3 bases: TGTGCCAGCAGCCCAAGGGGGGGGAGGTGGAATGAGCAGTTCTTC.

The chain has TRBV27 and TRBJ1-4, with 8 bases matching TRBD1. The germline V gene has CDR1 MNHEY and CDR2 SMNVEV (reference sequence). The CDR3 has 15 residues. V lost 1 base and J lost 8; bases outside the gene matches: 6. The CDR3 DNA follows: TGTGCCAGCAGTTTATGGGGGACAGGAGAAGAAAAACTGTTTTTT. Encoded protein: CASSLWGTGEEKLFF.

The chain is built from TRBV25-1 and TRBJ2-1; D is perhaps TRBD1 (6 bases). The germline CDR1 and CDR2 sequences are MGHDK and SYGVNS. The CDR3 loop spans 18 amino acids. V shed 4 bases and J shed 2 bases, with 21 bases lying between them. The CDR3 nucleotides read TGTGCCAGCAGTGTGCCCCAAGGCAGGGGAACCCCCTACAATGAGCAGTTCTTC. This codes for CASSVPQGRGTPYNEQFF.

The chain has TRBV5-1 and TRBJ2-2, with TRBD2 matching 11 bases. Trimming removed 4 bases from V and 1 base from J; junction bases left unmatched: 6. The germline V gene has CDR1 SGHRS and CDR2 YFSETQ. The CDR3 length is 17 residues. This CDR3 reads CASSPPLAGVNTGELFF. CDR3 nucleotide sequence: TGCGCCAGCAGCCCACCACTAGCGGGAGTGAACACCGGGGAGCTGTTTTTT.

In this sample, this clonotype turned up a few times. The chain links TRBV2 to TRBJ2-3; weak D call: TRBD2 (6 bases). Germline lookup yields CDR1 SNHLY and CDR2 FYNNEI. The CDR3 is 15 residues long. The germline V and J ends were trimmed by 6 bases and 1 base, with 14 bases remaining between them. The CDR3 region has the DNA TGTGCCAGCAGAGGACTAATCGAGGGCACAGATACGCAGTATTTT. Amino acids: CASRGLIEGTDTQYF. The full variable domain, rest sourced from reference TRBV2 and TRBJ2-3, is EPEVTQTPSHQVTQMGQEVILRCVPISNHLYFYWYRQILGQKVEFLVSFYNNEISEKSEIFDDQFSVERPDGSNFTLKIRSTKLEDSAMYFCASRGLIEGTDTQYFGPGTRLTVL.

This clonotype was counted between two and nine times. The CDR3 region is CASSLPQIAGIQETQYF. CDR3 nucleotides: TGTGCCAGCAGCTTACCCCAAATAGCGGGTATACAAGAGACCCAGTACTTC. The chain joins TRBV11-1 to TRBJ2-5; 7 bases map to TRBD2. The J segment lost 2 bases and the V segment lost 2 bases, leaving 11 bases of the junction unmatched. CDR1 and CDR2 from the germline V gene are SGHAT and FQDESV (reference sequence). The CDR3 has 17 residues.

The V and J genes are TRBV12-3 or TRBV12-4 and TRBJ2-1, with a tentative D call TRBD2 (7 bases). The CDR3 is 17 residues long. The V end was cut by 3 bases, the J end by 2 bases, with 17 bases between. As DNA, the CDR3 is TGTGCCAGCAGTTTGAGTTCGGGGGGCAAAACCTACAATGAGCAGTTCTTC. This codes for CASSLSSGGKTYNEQFF.

This sequence joins TRBV10-3 and TRBJ1-2; no definite D call. The ends were cut back, 10 bases at V and 1 base at J, with 13 bases in the middle. The CDR3 contains 13 residues. Germline loops: CDR1 ENHRY, CDR2 SYGVKD. In nucleotides, the CDR3 is TGTGCCACCGACGGAGGGTTTAACTATGGCTACACCTTC. It codes for CATDGGFNYGYTF.

The rearrangement joins TRBV7-9 to TRBJ2-1, with TRBD2 matching 8 bases. The CDR3 has 15 residues. The germline V gene has CDR1 SEHNR and CDR2 FQNEAQ (reference sequence). Unmatched junction bases numbered 11, after V lost 6 bases and J lost 7 bases. The CDR3 DNA sequence: TGTGCCAGCAGTTTACTTCGGGGGGGCCGTAATGAGCAGTTCTTC. Translated: CASSLLRGGRNEQFF.

The chain recombines TRBV6-5 with TRBJ1-2; D is undetermined. Looked up from germline, CDR1 is MNHEY and CDR2 is SVGAGI. The length of the CDR3 is 14 residues. Trimming left V 2 bases short and J 0 bases short, with 7 bases between. For the CDR3, the DNA is TGTGCCAGCAGTTACAGGGTCGCTAACTATGGCTACACCTTC. As protein: CASSYRVANYGYTF.